The next 4 T cell receptor beta chains were all read from a single sample in a study of shared clonotypes between healthy human individuals. Method: immunoSEQ multiplex PCR; TCRdb's copy keeps in-frame clones and lacks some. The data contain around 2.1 million clones, roughly 91% of them seen just once; the ten biggest clones take up more than 1.5%. Naive CD8 cells lacked CD45RO, underwent positive selection for CCR7 and left out terminally differentiated effector memory CD45RA+ cells. The sample comprised naive CD8+ T cells from PBMCs. Receptor source: a man between 18 and 35 years old in good health. Some clones in this sample may be carry-over from other donors' samples.

The chain is built from TRBV7-9 and TRBJ2-5, with 8 bases fitting TRBD2. The CDR3 totals 13 residues. After removal of 5 bases from V and 5 bases from J, the junction contained 4 bases not matched to a gene. Germline CDR1 reads SEHNR; CDR2 reads FQNEAQ (reference sequence). The CDR3 nucleotides read TGTGCCAGCAGCCAGGAGCGGGGGGAGACCCAGTACTTC. Translation: CASSQERGETQYF.

This chain connects TRBV29-1 to TRBJ2-7; perhaps D is TRBD1 or TRBD2 (7 bases each). Germline V lookup: CDR1 SQVTM, CDR2 ANQGSEA. The V end was cut by 8 bases, the J end by 2 bases, with 19 bases between. The CDR3 runs 14 residues. CDR3 amino acids: CSTLGGTDTYEQYF. The DNA for the CDR3 is TGCAGCACGTTGGGGGGGACAGACACCTACGAGCAGTACTTC.

The chain has TRBV27 and TRBJ1-5; D unresolved. The CDR3 is 14 amino acids. Trimming took 10 bases from V and 4 from J, leaving 17 bases between them. Germline-derived CDR1 and CDR2 are MNHEY and SMNVEV (reference sequence). The CDR3 reads CAIRSDSTNQPQHF. Here the CDR3 DNA reads TGTGCCATCCGATCTGACTCCACAAATCAGCCCCAGCATTTT.

The V gene is TRBV6-5, the J gene TRBJ2-1; D call uncertain. Germline CDR1 is MNHEY and CDR2 is SVGAGI. V was trimmed by 6 bases and J by 4 bases, leaving 7 bases between them. This CDR3 region has 12 residues. CDR3 in amino acids: CASRLGYNEQFF. In DNA, the CDR3 is TGTGCCAGCAGGCTCGGATACAATGAGCAGTTCTTC.